Listed here are 15 T cell receptor beta chains from one sample, sequenced in a study of beta chain features in type 1 diabetes. TCRB transcripts that were expressed got sequenced, as all of the isolated RNA had been reverse transcribed. Generated by immunoSEQ multiplex PCR, the TCRdb table keeps only in-frame clones and is missing some. The table lists 300,000 to 400,000 clones, around 9.7% of them singletons, with approximately 1% in the top ten. The antigens these receptors bind are not known. Study results and caveats: TCRB CDR3s were moderately but significantly shorter in Type 1 diabetes patients in all four CD4+ subsets.

Sequencing used central memory CD4+ T cells from blood. Every receptor here comes from a man aged 30 to 45 with type 1 diabetes.

This clone has at least ten counts. Other DNA sequences in the same sample also yield this CDR3. This chain links TRBV6-6 with TRBJ1-5; D gene uncertain. Germline CDR1 reads MNHNY; CDR2 reads SVGAGI (reference sequence). The CDR3 totals 14 residues. V dropped 0 bases and J dropped 1 base, with 4 bases sitting between them. The CDR3 region is CASSYSGSNQPQHF. CDR3 bases: TGTGCCAGCAGTTACTCTGGCAGCAATCAGCCCCAGCATTTT.

This clone has only a few counts. The V and J genes are TRBV19 and TRBJ1-3; D not resolved. This CDR3 contains 14 residues. CDR1 LNHDA and CDR2 SQIVND come from the germline V gene (reference sequence). CDR3 sequence reads: CASVYSGAGNTIYF. For the CDR3, the DNA is TGTGCATCGGTGTACAGCGGAGCTGGAAACACCATATATTTT. The variable domain in full, with the rest retrieved from reference TRBV19 and TRBJ1-3, is DGGITQSPKYLFRKEGQNVTLSCEQNLNHDAMYWYRQDPGQGLRLIYYSQIVNDFQKGDIAEGYSVSREKKESFPLTVTSAQKNPTAFYLCASVYSGAGNTIYFGEGSWLTVV.

The genes are TRBV27 and TRBJ1-4; possibly TRBD1 for D (5 bases). The CDR3 extends over 17 amino acids. Germline loops: CDR1 MNHEY, CDR2 SMNVEV (reference sequence). Trimming cost V 5 bases and J 0 bases, with 16 bases left between them. For the CDR3, the DNA is TGTGCCAGCAGTCCACATGGGGGAGGCACAACTAATGAAAAACTGTTTTTT. Encoded protein: CASSPHGGGTTNEKLFF.

The CDR3: CASSRITDTYGYTF. The CDR3 DNA follows: TGTGCCAGCAGCCGCATTACGGATACCTATGGCTACACCTTC. The chain links TRBV11-2 to TRBJ1-2; D gene ambiguous. The CDR3 consists of 14 residues. Germline CDR1 and CDR2: SGHAT and FQNNGV. Trimming removed 5 bases from V and 4 bases from J, with 14 bases in between.

This clone was counted a few times. The chain uses TRBV5-6 and TRBJ1-5, with D tentatively TRBD1 (5 bases). CDR1 SGHDT and CDR2 YYEEEE come from the germline V gene. The CDR3 loop spans 16 amino acids. Trimming stripped 1 base from V and 0 bases from J, with 11 bases between. The CDR3 loop is CASSLWGRVSNQPQHF. DNA of the CDR3: TGTGCCAGCAGCTTGTGGGGCAGGGTTAGCAATCAGCCCCAGCATTTT. Based on the CDR3 plus reference TRBV5-6 and TRBJ1-5, the full variable domain is DAGVTQSPTHLIKTRGQQVTLRCSPKSGHDTVSWYQQALGQGPQFIFQYYEEEERQRGNFPDRFSGHQFPNYSSELNVNALLLGDSALYLCASSLWGRVSNQPQHFGDGTRLSIL.

The CDR3 sequence: CASSDSGTEGVGTQYF. CDR3 nucleotides: TGCGCCAGCAGCGACTCCGGGACTGAGGGAGTTGGTACGCAGTATTTT. V and J are TRBV5-1 and TRBJ2-3, with D maybe TRBD2 (6 bases). Looked up from germline, CDR1 is SGHRS and CDR2 is YFSETQ. This CDR3 spans 16 amino acids. V lost 4 bases and J 8 bases, leaving 23 bases between the germline ends.

This clone has just a few counts. J is TRBJ1-1 and V is TRBV29-1; a weak D match, TRBD1 (5 bases). The CDR3 covers 12 residues. With 6 bases removed from V and 5 bases from J, the gap between germline ends came to 13 bases. The V gene's germline CDR1 is SQVTM and CDR2 ANQGSEA. The CDR3 is CSVGDSRTEAFF. Here the CDR3 DNA reads TGCAGCGTCGGGGACTCTCGAACTGAAGCTTTCTTT.

This clone was detected only a few times. V usage is TRBV7-2 and J usage is TRBJ1-3, with 7 bases aligning to TRBD1. The germline CDR1 and CDR2 sequences are SGHTA and FQGNSA. The CDR3 totals 16 residues. Trimming took 2 bases from V and 0 from J; bases not matched to a gene: 4. CDR3 amino acids: CASSLMTGPSGNTIYF. As DNA, the CDR3 is TGTGCCAGCAGCTTAATGACAGGGCCCTCTGGAAACACCATATATTTT. The full variable domain, completed using reference TRBV7-2 and TRBJ1-3, is GAGVSQSPSNKVTEKGKDVELRCDPISGHTALYWYRQSLGQGLEFLIYFQGNSAPDKSGLPSDRFSAERTGGSVSTLTIQRTQQEDSAVYLCASSLMTGPSGNTIYFGEGSWLTVV.

In nucleotides, the CDR3 is TGTGCCAGCAGCTCCGGGGGTAACACCCAAGAGACCCAGTACTTC. Protein sequence: CASSSGGNTQETQYF. The chain employs TRBV5-4 and TRBJ2-5; the D gene is possibly TRBD2 (6 bases). This CDR3 comprises 15 residues. CDR1 is SGHNT, CDR2 YYREEE, per germline (reference sequence). The ends were cut back, 3 bases at V and 1 base at J, with 13 bases in the middle.

This clone was picked up a small number of times. The chain joins TRBV4-1 to TRBJ1-2; D gene uncertain. Deletions cut 1 base from V and 4 bases from J, with 13 bases between. The germline V gene has CDR1 MGHRA and CDR2 YSYEKL. This CDR3 spans 15 amino acids. The chain's CDR3 is CASSQGPTEPYGYTF. CDR3 DNA sequence: TGCGCCAGCAGCCAAGGGCCGACGGAGCCCTATGGCTACACCTTC.

The chain has TRBV5-1 and TRBJ2-1; 8 bases agree with TRBD2. The trim removed 5 bases at V and 0 bases at J, leaving 7 bases unmatched. The CDR3 totals 16 residues. Germline assignment: CDR1 SGHRS and CDR2 YFSETQ. The CDR3 here is CASRKSGGSSYNEQFF. As DNA, the CDR3 is TGCGCCAGCAGGAAGAGCGGGGGTAGCTCCTACAATGAGCAGTTCTTC.

In its sample, this clone was seen a few times. This same CDR3 is encoded by further DNA sequences in the sample. The CDR3 sequence is CAISGRGTDTQYF. As DNA, the CDR3 is TGTGCCATCAGTGGGCGGGGGACAGATACGCAGTATTTT. The genes are TRBV10-3 and TRBJ2-3, with 7 nucleotides matching TRBD2. CDR3 length: 13 residues. The germline V gene encodes CDR1 ENHRY and CDR2 SYGVKD. J was trimmed by 3 bases and V by 4 bases; bases with no gene match: 1.

This clone was detected ten times or more. V usage is TRBV6-6 and J usage is TRBJ1-2; D is unresolved. The CDR3 is 14 amino acids. V was trimmed by 2 bases and J by 2 bases, leaving 9 bases between them. The germline V gene encodes CDR1 MNHNY and CDR2 SVGAGI (reference sequence). In nucleotides, the CDR3 is TGTGCCAGCAGTTACGACTCGGGGAACTATGGCTACACCTTC. Amino acid sequence: CASSYDSGNYGYTF.

The chain is built from TRBV4-1 and TRBJ2-5; TRBD2 aligns across 9 bases. CDR3 length: 16 amino acids. V lost 0 bases, J lost 5 bases, and 7 bases stayed unmatched. Per the germline V gene, CDR1 is MGHRA and CDR2 is YSYEKL. The CDR3 coding sequence is TGCGCCAGCAGCCAAGATCCGCGGGGGGGCAGCGAGACCCAGTACTTC. Amino acids: CASSQDPRGGSETQYF.

Concerning this clone: This sequence may be a read error, since a much larger clone differs from it by one base. The V and J genes are TRBV28 and TRBJ1-2, with TRBD1 matching over 9 bases. The CDR3 runs to 14 residues. The V gene's germline CDR1 is MDHEN and CDR2 SYDVKM. V lost 4 bases to trimming and J lost 2 bases; unmatched junction nucleotides: 2. For the CDR3, the DNA is TGTGCCAGCAGTTCCGGGACAGGGAACTATGGCTACACCTTC. Its translation: CASSSGTGNYGYTF.